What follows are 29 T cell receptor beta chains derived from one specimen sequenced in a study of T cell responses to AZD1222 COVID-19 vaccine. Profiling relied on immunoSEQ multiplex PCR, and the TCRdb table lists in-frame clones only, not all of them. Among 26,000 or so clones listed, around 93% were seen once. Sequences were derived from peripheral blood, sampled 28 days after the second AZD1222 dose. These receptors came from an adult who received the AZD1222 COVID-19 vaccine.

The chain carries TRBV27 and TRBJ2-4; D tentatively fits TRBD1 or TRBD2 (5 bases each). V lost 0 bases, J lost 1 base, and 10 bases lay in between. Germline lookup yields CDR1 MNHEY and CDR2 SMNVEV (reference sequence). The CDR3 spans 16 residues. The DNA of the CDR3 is TGTGCCAGCAGTTTATCGTATGAGGGGGCCAAAAACATTCAGTACTTC. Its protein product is CASSLSYEGAKNIQYF.

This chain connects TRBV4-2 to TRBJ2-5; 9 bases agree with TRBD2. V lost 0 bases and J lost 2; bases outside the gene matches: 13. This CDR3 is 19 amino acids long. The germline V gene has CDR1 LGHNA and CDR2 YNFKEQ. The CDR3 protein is CASSQDWGLAGRVQETQYF. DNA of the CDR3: TGTGCCAGCAGCCAAGATTGGGGGCTAGCGGGAAGGGTACAAGAGACCCAGTACTTC.

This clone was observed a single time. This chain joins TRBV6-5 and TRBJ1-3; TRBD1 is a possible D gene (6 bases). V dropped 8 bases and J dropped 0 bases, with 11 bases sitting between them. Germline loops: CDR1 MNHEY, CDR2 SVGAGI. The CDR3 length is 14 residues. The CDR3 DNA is TGTGCCAGCCGCACAGGGACCTCTGGAAACACCATATATTTT. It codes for CASRTGTSGNTIYF.

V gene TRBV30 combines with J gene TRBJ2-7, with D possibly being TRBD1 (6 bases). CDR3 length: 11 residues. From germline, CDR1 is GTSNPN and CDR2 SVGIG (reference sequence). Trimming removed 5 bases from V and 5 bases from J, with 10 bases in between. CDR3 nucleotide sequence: TGTGCCTGGGGGGGCTCGGACGAGCAGTACTTC. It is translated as CAWGGSDEQYF.

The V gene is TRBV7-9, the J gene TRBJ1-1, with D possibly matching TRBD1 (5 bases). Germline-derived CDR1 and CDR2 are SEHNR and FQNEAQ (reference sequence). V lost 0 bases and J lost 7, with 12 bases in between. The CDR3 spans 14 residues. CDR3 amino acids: CASSLALNGGEAFF. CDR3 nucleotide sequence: TGTGCCAGCAGCTTAGCGCTAAACGGGGGTGAAGCTTTCTTT.

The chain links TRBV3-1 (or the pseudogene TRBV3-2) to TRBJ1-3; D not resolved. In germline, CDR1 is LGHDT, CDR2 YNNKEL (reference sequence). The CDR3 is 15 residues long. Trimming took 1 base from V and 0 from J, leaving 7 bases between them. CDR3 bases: TGTGCCAGCAGCCAAGGGCCCGCCTCTGGAAACACCATATATTTT. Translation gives CASSQGPASGNTIYF.

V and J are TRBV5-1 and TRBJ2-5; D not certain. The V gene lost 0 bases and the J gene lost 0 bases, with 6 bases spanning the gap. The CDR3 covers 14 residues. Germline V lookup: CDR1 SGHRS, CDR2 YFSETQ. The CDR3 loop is CASSLGMHQETQYF. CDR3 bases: TGCGCCAGCAGCTTGGGTATGCACCAAGAGACCCAGTACTTC. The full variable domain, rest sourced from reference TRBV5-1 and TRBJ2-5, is KAGVTQTPRYLIKTRGQQVTLSCSPISGHRSVSWYQQTPGQGLQFLFEYFSETQRNKGNFPGRFSGRQFSNSRSEMNVSTLELGDSALYLCASSLGMHQETQYFGPGTRLLVL.

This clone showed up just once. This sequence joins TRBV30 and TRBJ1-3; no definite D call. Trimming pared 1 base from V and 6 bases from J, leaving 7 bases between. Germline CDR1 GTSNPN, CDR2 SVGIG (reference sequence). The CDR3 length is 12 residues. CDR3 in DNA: TGTGCCTGGAGTGCTACGGCAAACACCATATATTTT. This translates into CAWSATANTIYF.

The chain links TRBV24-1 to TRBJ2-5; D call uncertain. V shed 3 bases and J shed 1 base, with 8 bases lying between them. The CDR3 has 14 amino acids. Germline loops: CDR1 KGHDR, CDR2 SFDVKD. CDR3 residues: CATSDPWTQETQYF. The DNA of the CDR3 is TGTGCCACCAGTGATCCGTGGACCCAAGAGACCCAGTACTTC.

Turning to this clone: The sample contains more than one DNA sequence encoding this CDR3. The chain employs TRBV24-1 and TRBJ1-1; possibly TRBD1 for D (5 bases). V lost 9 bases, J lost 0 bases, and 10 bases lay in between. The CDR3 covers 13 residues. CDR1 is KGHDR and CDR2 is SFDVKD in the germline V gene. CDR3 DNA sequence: TGTGCCACCCGGGGACGGTTGAACACTGAAGCTTTCTTT. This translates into CATRGRLNTEAFF.

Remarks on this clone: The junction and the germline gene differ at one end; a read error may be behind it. CDR3 amino acids: CASSLDGIAAARSF. Here the CDR3 DNA reads TGTGCCAGCAGCTTGGATGGCATCGCCGCCGCCCGGAGTTTT. The chain has TRBV5-4 and TRBJ1-4, with unresolved D. The CDR3 covers 14 residues. CDR1 is SGHNT and CDR2 is YYREEE in the germline V gene (reference sequence). Full variable domain (missing parts from reference TRBV5-4 and TRBJ1-4): ETGVTQSPTHLIKTRGQQVTLRCSSQSGHNTVSWYQQALGQGPQFIFQYYREEENGRGNFPPRFSGLQFPNYSSELNVNALELDDSALYLCASSLDGIAAARSFGSGTQLSVL.

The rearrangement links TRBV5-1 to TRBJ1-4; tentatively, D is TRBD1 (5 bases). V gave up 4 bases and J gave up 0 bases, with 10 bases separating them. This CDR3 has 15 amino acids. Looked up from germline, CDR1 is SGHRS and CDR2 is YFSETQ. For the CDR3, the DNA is TGCGCCAGCAGCGCCCAGGGTGCAACTAATGAAAAACTGTTTTTT. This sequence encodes CASSAQGATNEKLFF.

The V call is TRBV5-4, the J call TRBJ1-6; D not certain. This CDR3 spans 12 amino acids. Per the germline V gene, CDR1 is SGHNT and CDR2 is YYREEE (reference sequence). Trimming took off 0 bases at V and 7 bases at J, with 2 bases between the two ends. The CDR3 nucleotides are TGTGCCAGCAGCTTGGCCAATTCACCCCTCCACTTT. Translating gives CASSLANSPLHF.

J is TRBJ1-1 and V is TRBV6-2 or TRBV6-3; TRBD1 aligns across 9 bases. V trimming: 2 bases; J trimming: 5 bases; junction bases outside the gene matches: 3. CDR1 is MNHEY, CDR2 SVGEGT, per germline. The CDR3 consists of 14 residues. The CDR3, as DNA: TGTGCCAGCAGTTACCAAGGACAGGGGACTGAAGCTTTCTTT. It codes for CASSYQGQGTEAFF.

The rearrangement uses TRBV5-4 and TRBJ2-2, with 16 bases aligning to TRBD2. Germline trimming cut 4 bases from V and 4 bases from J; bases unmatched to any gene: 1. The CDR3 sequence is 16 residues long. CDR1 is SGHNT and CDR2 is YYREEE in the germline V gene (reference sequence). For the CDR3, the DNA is TGTGCCAGCAGCGGGACTAGCGGGAGGGCCACCGGGGAGCTGTTTTTT. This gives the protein CASSGTSGRATGELFF.

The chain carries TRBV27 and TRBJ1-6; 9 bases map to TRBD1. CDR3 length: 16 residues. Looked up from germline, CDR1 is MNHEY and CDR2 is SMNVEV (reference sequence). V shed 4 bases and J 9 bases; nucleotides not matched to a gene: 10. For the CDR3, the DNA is TGTGCCAGCAGTTCCCTCGACAGGGGGGAAGGTTCACCCCTCCACTTT. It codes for CASSSLDRGEGSPLHF.

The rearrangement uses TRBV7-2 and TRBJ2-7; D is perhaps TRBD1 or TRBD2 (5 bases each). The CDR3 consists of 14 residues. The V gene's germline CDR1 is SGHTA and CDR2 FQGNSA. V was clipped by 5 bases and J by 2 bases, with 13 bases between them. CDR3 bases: TGTGCCAGCAGCGTCCGGGACCCAACCTACGAGCAGTACTTC. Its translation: CASSVRDPTYEQYF.

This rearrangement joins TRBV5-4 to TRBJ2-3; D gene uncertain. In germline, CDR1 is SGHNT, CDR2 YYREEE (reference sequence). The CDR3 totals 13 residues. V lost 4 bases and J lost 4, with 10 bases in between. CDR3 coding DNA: TGTGCCAGCAGCCGCGAATGGGCAGATACGCAGTATTTT. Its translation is CASSREWADTQYF.

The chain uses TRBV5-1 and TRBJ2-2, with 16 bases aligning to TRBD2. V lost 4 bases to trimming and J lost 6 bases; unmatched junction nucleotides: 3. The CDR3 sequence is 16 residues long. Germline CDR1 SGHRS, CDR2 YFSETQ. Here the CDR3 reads CASSKGLAGGAGELFF. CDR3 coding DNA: TGCGCCAGCAGCAAGGGACTAGCGGGAGGGGCCGGGGAGCTGTTTTTT.

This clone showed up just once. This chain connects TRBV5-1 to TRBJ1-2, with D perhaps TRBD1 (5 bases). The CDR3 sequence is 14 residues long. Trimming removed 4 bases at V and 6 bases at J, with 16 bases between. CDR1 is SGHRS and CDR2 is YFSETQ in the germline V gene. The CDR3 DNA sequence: TGCGCCAGCAGCCCCGTGCGGGGGGATAATGGCTACACCTTC. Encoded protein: CASSPVRGDNGYTF.

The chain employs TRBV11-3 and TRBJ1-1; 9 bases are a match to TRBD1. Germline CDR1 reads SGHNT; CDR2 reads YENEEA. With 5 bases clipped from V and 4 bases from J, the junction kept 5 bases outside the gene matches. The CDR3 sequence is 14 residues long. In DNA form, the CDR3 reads TGTGCCAGCAGCGCATCGACAGGGGGCACTGAAGCTTTCTTT. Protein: CASSASTGGTEAFF.

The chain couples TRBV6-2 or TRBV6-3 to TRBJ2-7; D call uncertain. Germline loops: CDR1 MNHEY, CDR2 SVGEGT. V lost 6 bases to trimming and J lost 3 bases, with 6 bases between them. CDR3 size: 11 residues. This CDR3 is CASSTNYEQYF. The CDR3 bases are TGTGCCAGCAGCACTAACTACGAGCAGTACTTC.

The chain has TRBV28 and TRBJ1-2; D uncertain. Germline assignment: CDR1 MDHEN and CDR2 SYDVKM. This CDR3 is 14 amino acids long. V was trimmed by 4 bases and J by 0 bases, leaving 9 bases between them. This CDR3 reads CASSSPTANYGYTF. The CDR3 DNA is TGTGCCAGCAGTTCCCCCACAGCTAACTATGGCTACACCTTC.

CDR3 sequence reads: CASSSGGYQPQHF. The CDR3 nucleotides read TGTGCCAGCAGCTCGGGAGGGTACCAGCCCCAGCATTTT. The J gene is TRBJ1-5, the V gene TRBV5-8; D is unclear. The CDR3 spans 13 residues. Looked up from germline, CDR1 is SGHTS and CDR2 is YDEGEE. The germline V and J ends were trimmed by 3 bases and 7 bases, with 11 bases remaining between them. Supplemented by reference TRBV5-8 and TRBJ1-5, the full variable domain reads EAGVTQSPTHLIKTRGQQATLRCSPISGHTSVYWYQQALGLGLQFLLWYDEGEERNRGNFPPRFSGRQFPNYSSELNVNALELEDSALYLCASSSGGYQPQHFGDGTRLSIL.

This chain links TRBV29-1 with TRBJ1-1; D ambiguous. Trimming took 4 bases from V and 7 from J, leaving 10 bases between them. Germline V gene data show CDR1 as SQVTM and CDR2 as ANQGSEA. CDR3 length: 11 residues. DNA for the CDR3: TGCAGCGTTGGGAAGCTTAATGAAGCTTTCTTT. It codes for CSVGKLNEAFF.

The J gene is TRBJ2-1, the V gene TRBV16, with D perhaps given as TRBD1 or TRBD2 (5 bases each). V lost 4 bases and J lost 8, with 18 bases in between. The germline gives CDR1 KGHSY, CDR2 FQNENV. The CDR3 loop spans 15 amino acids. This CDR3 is CASSRRGATRDEQFF. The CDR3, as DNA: TGTGCCAGCAGCCGGAGAGGGGCCACTAGGGATGAGCAGTTCTTC.

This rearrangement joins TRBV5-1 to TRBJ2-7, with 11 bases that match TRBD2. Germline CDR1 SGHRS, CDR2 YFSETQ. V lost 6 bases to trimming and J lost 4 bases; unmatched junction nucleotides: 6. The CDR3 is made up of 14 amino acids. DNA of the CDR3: TGCGCCAGCACTACTAGCGGGAGAGGGTACGAGCAGTACTTC. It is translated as CASTTSGRGYEQYF.

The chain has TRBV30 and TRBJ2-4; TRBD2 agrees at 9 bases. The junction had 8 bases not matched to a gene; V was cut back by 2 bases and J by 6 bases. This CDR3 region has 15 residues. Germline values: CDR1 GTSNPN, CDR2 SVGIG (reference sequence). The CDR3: CAWSRAGGGVNIQYF. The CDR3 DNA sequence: TGTGCCTGGAGTCGAGCGGGAGGTGGGGTAAACATTCAGTACTTC.

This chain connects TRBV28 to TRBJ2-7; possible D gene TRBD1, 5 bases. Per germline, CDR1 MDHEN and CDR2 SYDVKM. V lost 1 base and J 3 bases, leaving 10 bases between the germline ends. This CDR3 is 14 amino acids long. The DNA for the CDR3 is TGTGCCAGCAGTTTATCTGCAGGGTACTACGAGCAGTACTTC. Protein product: CASSLSAGYYEQYF. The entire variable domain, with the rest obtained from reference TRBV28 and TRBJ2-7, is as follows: DVKVTQSSRYLVKRTGEKVFLECVQDMDHENMFWYRQDPGLGLRLIYFSYDVKMKEKGDIPEGYSVSREKKERFSLILESASTNQTSMYLCASSLSAGYYEQYFGPGTRLTVT.